The 27 T cell receptor beta chains given below trace back to one sample, sequenced in a study of vaccination and CD4 T cells after COVID-19. The Oncomine TCR Beta short-read assay sequenced DNA from cultured CD4+ T cells. TCRdb redid the calling of the PCR reads with MiXCR, one entry per CDR3 protein. The sample lists 7,500 to 9,500 distinct CDR3 sequences, approximately 39% seen once, with roughly 20% in the top ten. Treatment described: roughly nine-day PBMC culture with coronavirus spike peptide pools or control peptides (ViraFEST assay). Collection of the unexposed donor's CD4+ T cells took place before the COVID-19 pandemic (2011-2018). What these receptors recognize is not known. The material sequenced was CD4+ T cells from blood, cultured in vitro. All receptors come from a human donor in good health.

V is TRBV4-2 and J is TRBJ2-1, with 9 bases identical to TRBD2. This CDR3 has 17 amino acids. Trimming cost V 4 bases and J 4 bases; bases outside gene matches: 11. The germline V gene encodes CDR1 LGHNA and CDR2 YNFKEQ. The CDR3 sequence is CASSLPPTSGQYNEQFF. Written as DNA, the CDR3 is TGTGCCAGCAGCCTCCCCCCGACTAGCGGTCAATACAATGAGCAGTTCTTC.

The J gene is TRBJ2-2, the V gene TRBV20-1; 10 bases are shared with TRBD1. Trimming at V came to 5 bases and at J to 3 bases, leaving 9 bases not matched to a gene. The germline V gene encodes CDR1 DFQATT and CDR2 SNEGSKA (reference sequence). CDR3 size: 16 residues. DNA for the CDR3: TGCAGTGCTCTCCGGGACAGGGGCTTCTACACCGGGGAGCTGTTTTTT. It specifies CSALRDRGFYTGELFF.

This chain links TRBV4-1 with TRBJ1-5, with D perhaps matching TRBD1 (6 bases). V was trimmed by 0 bases and J by 1 base, leaving 10 bases between them. The CDR3 is made up of 16 amino acids. Germline-derived CDR1 and CDR2 are MGHRA and YSYEKL. This chain's CDR3 is CASSQELGTSNQPQHF. The CDR3 DNA reads TGCGCCAGCAGCCAAGAACTCGGGACAAGCAATCAGCCCCAGCATTTT.

This chain connects TRBV28 to TRBJ2-7; D call uncertain. Germline V gives CDR1 MDHEN, CDR2 SYDVKM. V was clipped by 3 bases and J by 2 bases, with 2 bases between them. The CDR3 loop spans 11 amino acids. The CDR3 sequence: CASSFPYEQYF. For the CDR3, the DNA is TGTGCCAGCAGTTTCCCCTACGAGCAGTACTTC.

The chain has TRBV11-2 and TRBJ1-2; 7 positions agree with TRBD1. This CDR3 has 15 residues. Germline V gene lookup returns CDR1 SGHAT and CDR2 FQNNGV. The junction had 12 bases not matched to a gene; V was cut back by 4 bases and J by 7 bases. CDR3 sequence reads: CASSSNRDSVFGYTF. CDR3 in DNA: TGTGCCAGCAGCTCGAACCGGGACAGCGTATTTGGCTACACCTTC.

V and J are TRBV25-1 and TRBJ2-1; D uncertain. V shed 3 bases and J shed 7 bases, with 4 bases lying between them. Germline CDR1 and CDR2: MGHDK and SYGVNS. CDR3 size: 11 residues. In nucleotides, the CDR3 is TGTGCCAGCAGTGAGCAGAATGAGCAGTTCTTC. Its translation: CASSEQNEQFF.

This clonotype occurred once. The chain employs TRBV5-4 and TRBJ1-2; unclear D gene. V dropped 2 bases and J dropped 8 bases, with 10 bases sitting between them. Germline assignment: CDR1 SGHNT and CDR2 YYREEE (reference sequence). This CDR3 region has 12 residues. The CDR3 DNA reads TGTGCCAGCAGCTTCCACAACGGGGGCTACACCTTC. This sequence encodes CASSFHNGGYTF.

The sample holds a few counts of this clonotype. The chain couples TRBV6-1 to TRBJ2-5; D uncertain. The V and J ends lost 3 bases and 0 bases respectively, with 8 bases between them. CDR1 MNHNS and CDR2 SASEGT come from the germline V gene. CDR3 length: 14 amino acids. The CDR3 spells CASSDNPNQETQYF. The CDR3 coding sequence is TGTGCCAGCAGTGACAACCCGAACCAAGAGACCCAGTACTTC.

This clonotype has only a few counts. The chain is built from TRBV19 and TRBJ2-7; the D gene is possibly TRBD2 (5 bases). Germline CDR1 and CDR2: LNHDA and SQIVND (reference sequence). Trimming removed 5 bases from V and 6 bases from J, with 17 bases in between. This CDR3 is 14 amino acids long. The CDR3 loop reads CASSLRDRSVEQYF. The CDR3 bases are TGTGCCAGTAGTCTCCGGGATAGGTCGGTCGAGCAGTACTTC.

This clonotype was observed a single time. The chain combines TRBV28 with TRBJ2-5; TRBD1 aligns across 7 bases. Germline V CDR1 and CDR2: MDHEN, SYDVKM. The CDR3 runs to 14 residues. Losses at the gene ends were 5 bases for V and 5 bases for J; bases not matched to a gene: 8. The CDR3 region is CASSPRGGPETQYF. CDR3 nucleotide sequence: TGTGCCAGCAGTCCGCGAGGGGGCCCTGAGACCCAGTACTTC. Full variable domain (missing parts from reference TRBV28 and TRBJ2-5): DVKVTQSSRYLVKRTGEKVFLECVQDMDHENMFWYRQDPGLGLRLIYFSYDVKMKEKGDIPEGYSVSREKKERFSLILESASTNQTSMYLCASSPRGGPETQYFGPGTRLLVL.

The rearrangement links TRBV20-1 to TRBJ1-1; 7 nucleotides align to TRBD1. The CDR3 extends over 12 amino acids. Germline CDR1 and CDR2: DFQATT and SNEGSKA (reference sequence). The junction had 4 bases not matched to a gene; V was cut back by 3 bases and J by 6 bases. CDR3 DNA: TGCAGTGCTAGCGACAGGGAGGCTGAAGCTTTCTTT. Residues: CSASDREAEAFF.

The rearrangement joins TRBV5-1 to TRBJ2-5, with TRBD2 identical over 8 bases. Germline V gives CDR1 SGHRS, CDR2 YFSETQ. After removal of 4 bases from V and 5 bases from J, the junction contained 19 bases not matched to a gene. The CDR3 covers 18 residues. CDR3 DNA: TGCGCCAGCAGCCAGATAGGGACTAGTATACGACCTGGGGAGACCCAGTACTTC. Residues: CASSQIGTSIRPGETQYF.

V and J are TRBV11-3 and TRBJ2-5, with TRBD2 identical over 8 bases. V was pared by 1 base and J by 4 bases, with 2 bases of the junction left unmatched. Per germline, CDR1 SGHNT and CDR2 YENEEA. The CDR3 consists of 14 residues. CDR3 DNA sequence: TGTGCCAGCAGCTTAGCGGGGGGGGGAGAGACCCAGTACTTC. This codes for CASSLAGGGETQYF.

J is TRBJ2-1 and V is TRBV20-1; no firm D call. Trimming shortened V by 5 bases and J by 8 bases, and 19 bases separated the two germline ends. The CDR3 is made up of 14 amino acids. Looked up from germline, CDR1 is DFQATT and CDR2 is SNEGSKA (reference sequence). The CDR3, as DNA: TGCAGTGCTCAAAAAGGGCCCGCCTCCGATGAGCAGTTCTTC. Encoded protein: CSAQKGPASDEQFF.

V gene TRBV7-9 combines with J gene TRBJ1-1, with D possibly being TRBD1 (6 bases). The CDR3 has 14 amino acids. Germline V lookup: CDR1 SEHNR, CDR2 FQNEAQ (reference sequence). Trimming pared 5 bases from V and 5 bases from J, leaving 15 bases between. CDR3 nucleotides: TGTGCCAGCAGCAAAGGGGGTTCTTGGACTGAAGCTTTCTTT. It encodes CASSKGGSWTEAFF.

In DNA form, the CDR3 reads TGTGCCAGCAGCGCTGGACTAGCGGGGGGAAAAGATACGCAGTATTTT. Its protein is CASSAGLAGGKDTQYF. J is TRBJ2-3 and V is TRBV5-4; TRBD2 matches 14 bases. V lost 4 bases to trimming and J lost 5 bases; unmatched junction nucleotides: 6. The CDR3 spans 16 residues. Looked up from germline, CDR1 is SGHNT and CDR2 is YYREEE (reference sequence). Combining the CDR3 with reference TRBV5-4 and TRBJ2-3 gives the whole variable domain ETGVTQSPTHLIKTRGQQVTLRCSSQSGHNTVSWYQQALGQGPQFIFQYYREEENGRGNFPPRFSGLQFPNYSSELNVNALELDDSALYLCASSAGLAGGKDTQYFGPGTRLTVL.

This clonotype was detected only a few times. The V and J genes are TRBV5-1 and TRBJ1-1, with a tentative D call TRBD1 (6 bases). The CDR3 is made up of 16 amino acids. Trimming stripped 5 bases from V and 0 bases from J, with 17 bases between. From germline, CDR1 is SGHRS and CDR2 YFSETQ. The CDR3 nucleotides read TGCGCCAGCAGTCCCCGGGCCGGACAGATGAACACTGAAGCTTTCTTT. This translates into CASSPRAGQMNTEAFF.

The chain employs TRBV2 and TRBJ1-2, with TRBD1 as a possible D gene (6 bases). The CDR3 contains 16 residues. Germline assignment: CDR1 SNHLY and CDR2 FYNNEI. The V end was cut by 4 bases, the J end by 1 base, with 16 bases between. As DNA, the CDR3 is TGTGCCAGCAGTGGTTACTACAGGGTGGGTAACTATGGCTACACCTTC. It encodes CASSGYYRVGNYGYTF.

The genes are TRBV6-5 and TRBJ2-7; 9 bases align to TRBD1. From germline, CDR1 is MNHEY and CDR2 SVGAGI. V was clipped by 0 bases and J by 1 base; unmatched bases: 7. This CDR3 comprises 17 residues. CDR3 DNA sequence: TGTGCCAGCAGTTACTCGCTACTGGGACAGGGATCCTACGAGCAGTACTTC. This encodes CASSYSLLGQGSYEQYF.

V gene TRBV29-1 combines with J gene TRBJ1-1, with 10 bases identical to TRBD1. The trim removed 5 bases at V and 0 bases at J, leaving 6 bases unmatched. This CDR3 region has 15 residues. From germline, CDR1 is SQVTM and CDR2 ANQGSEA. CDR3 DNA sequence: TGCAGCGTTAAGGGACAGGGGCGCATGAACACTGAAGCTTTCTTT. This encodes CSVKGQGRMNTEAFF.

This rearrangement joins TRBV30 to TRBJ1-1; a weak D match, TRBD1 (5 bases). The V and J ends lost 0 bases and 3 bases respectively, with 11 bases between them. The CDR3 runs to 14 residues. Germline loops: CDR1 GTSNPN, CDR2 SVGIG (reference sequence). The CDR3, as DNA: TGTGCCTGGAGTGTTTGGGGCGGCTACACTGAAGCTTTCTTT. Protein: CAWSVWGGYTEAFF.

In this sample, this clonotype turned up a few times. This sequence joins TRBV20-1 and TRBJ1-5; TRBD1 is a possible D gene (6 bases). The V end was cut by 5 bases, the J end by 4 bases, with 21 bases between. The CDR3 spans 16 residues. Germline CDR1 reads DFQATT; CDR2 reads SNEGSKA (reference sequence). CDR3: CSASRGSGGENQPQHF. The CDR3 nucleotides read TGCAGTGCTTCGAGGGGTTCCGGGGGCGAAAATCAGCCCCAGCATTTT.

CDR3 in amino acids: CASSYSGVTNYGYTF. CDR3 nucleotide sequence: TGTGCCAGCAGTTACTCGGGTGTCACTAACTATGGCTACACCTTC. The rearrangement joins TRBV6-5 to TRBJ1-2, with D unresolved. The CDR3 spans 15 residues. V shed 0 bases and J shed 0 bases, with 8 bases lying between them. The germline V gene has CDR1 MNHEY and CDR2 SVGAGI.

This clonotype was found a few times. The chain is built from TRBV5-4 and TRBJ1-1, with TRBD1 matching 10 bases. The CDR3 totals 16 residues. V shed 0 bases and J 0 bases; nucleotides not matched to a gene: 2. In germline, CDR1 is SGHNT, CDR2 YYREEE (reference sequence). CDR3 sequence (DNA): TGTGCCAGCAGCTTGGGGGGACAGGGGATGAACACTGAAGCTTTCTTT. It codes for CASSLGGQGMNTEAFF.

The V call is TRBV30, the J call TRBJ2-5; 16 bases are a match to TRBD2. Germline V gene sequence: CDR1 GTSNPN, CDR2 SVGIG (reference sequence). CDR3 length: 20 amino acids. V lost 3 bases, J lost 5 bases, and 18 bases stayed unmatched. CDR3 coding DNA: TGTGCCTGGAGCACATCCCCGGGACTAGCGGGGGGGCTCGATTGGGAGACCCAGTACTTC. It codes for CAWSTSPGLAGGLDWETQYF. Full variable domain (remainder filled in from reference TRBV30 and TRBJ2-5): SQTIHQWPATLVQPVGSPLSLECTVEGTSNPNLYWYRQAAGRGLQLLFYSVGIGQISSEVPQNLSASRPQDRQFILSSKKLLLSDSGFYLCAWSTSPGLAGGLDWETQYFGPGTRLLVL.

Only a few counts were recorded for this clonotype. The DNA of the CDR3 is TGTGCCAGCAGTGACACAGGTCCTTACTATGGCTACACCTTC. This codes for CASSDTGPYYGYTF. The J gene is TRBJ1-2, the V gene TRBV2, with a tentative D call TRBD1 (5 bases). This CDR3 has 14 residues. Deletions cut 3 bases from V and 3 bases from J, with 11 bases between. CDR1 and CDR2 from the germline V gene are SNHLY and FYNNEI.

This chain links TRBV30 with TRBJ1-2; a weak D match, TRBD1 (6 bases). Trimming pared 4 bases from V and 8 bases from J, leaving 17 bases between. Germline loops: CDR1 GTSNPN, CDR2 SVGIG (reference sequence). The length of the CDR3 is 13 residues. CDR3 coding DNA: TGTGCCTGGACCCTGGGGGGGCCAAAGGGCTACACCTTC. As protein: CAWTLGGPKGYTF.